Shown below are 12 T cell receptor beta chains from a single sample sequenced in a study of T cells after yellow fever vaccination. MiXCR, applied by TCRdb to the 5' RACE reads, yields one record per CDR3 protein. The top ten clones hold roughly 19% of a sample with 250,000 to 400,000 distinct CDR3 sequences, 3.5% to 4.5% of them seen once. The specimen was PBMCs, collected 15 days after the yellow fever booster vaccination. The receptors derive from a man aged 18 to 29 who received the YFV17D yellow fever vaccine.

This clonotype has a count of ten or more. The chain combines TRBV7-2 with TRBJ1-2, with 8 bases identical to TRBD1. The V and J ends lost 6 bases and 4 bases, in that order; junction bases with no gene match: 7. Per the germline V gene, CDR1 is SGHTA and CDR2 is FQGNSA. CDR3 length: 14 residues. The CDR3 nucleotides are TGTGCCAGCAGACCTCCGGACAGGGCCTATGGCTACACCTTC. Amino acid sequence: CASRPPDRAYGYTF.

This clonotype has at least ten counts. The CDR3 nucleotides read TGCAGCGTTCGCTCTAGGGCCAGGGGGCCACAAGAGACCCAGTACTTC. This gives the protein CSVRSRARGPQETQYF. The gene calls are TRBV29-1 and TRBJ2-5; 8 nucleotides align to TRBD1. Losses at the gene ends were 5 bases for V and 2 bases for J; bases not matched to a gene: 13. The CDR3 extends over 16 amino acids. In germline, CDR1 is SQVTM, CDR2 ANQGSEA.

This clonotype was observed at least ten times. This chain uses TRBV7-6 with TRBJ2-1; the D gene is possibly TRBD1 (6 bases). Germline CDR1 reads SGHVS; CDR2 reads FNYEAQ. Deletions cut 1 base from V and 7 bases from J, with 14 bases between. The CDR3 sequence is 15 residues long. The CDR3 sequence: CASSLGGGRANEQFF. The CDR3 bases are TGTGCCAGCAGCTTAGGAGGGGGTAGGGCAAATGAGCAGTTCTTC.

The table lists this clonotype with a count of one. One end of the junction fails to match germline, which may point to a read error. The V call is TRBV6-5, the J call TRBJ2-1, with D tentatively TRBD1 or TRBD2 (5 bases each). Germline V gene sequence: CDR1 MNHEY, CDR2 SVGAGI. The CDR3 contains 18 residues. The CDR3 region is CASSYSRHVRGSYTEQFF. CDR3 nucleotides: TGTGCCAGCAGTTACTCGAGGCACGTGAGGGGCTCCTACACTGAGCAGTTCTTC.

This clonotype has ten or more counts. The V call is TRBV9, the J call TRBJ1-3; the D is unclear. This CDR3 contains 18 residues. The germline gives CDR1 SGDLS, CDR2 YYNGEE. V was shortened by 0 bases and J by 4 bases, with 20 bases between the two germline ends. In DNA form, the CDR3 reads TGTGCCAGCAGCGTAGAAGGAGGGCGCCTTCGGTCCGGAAACACCATATATTTT. Translated, it gives CASSVEGGRLRSGNTIYF.

Ten or more counts support this clonotype. The V and J genes are TRBV7-2 and TRBJ1-5, with D unclear. V lost 4 bases and J lost 6, with 10 bases in between. The germline CDR1 and CDR2 sequences are SGHTA and FQGNSA. The CDR3 covers 13 residues. CDR3 region: CASSSRDSQPQHF. The CDR3 DNA follows: TGTGCCAGCAGCTCGAGGGATAGTCAGCCCCAGCATTTT.

In its sample, this clonotype was seen a few times. The V gene is TRBV11-2, the J gene TRBJ2-1; D may be TRBD2 (5 bases). Trimming took off 0 bases at V and 5 bases at J, with 8 bases between the two ends. This CDR3 contains 14 residues. Per the germline V gene, CDR1 is SGHAT and CDR2 is FQNNGV. The CDR3 is CASSLEPGNNEQFF. The DNA of the CDR3 is TGTGCCAGCAGCTTAGAGCCGGGGAACAATGAGCAGTTCTTC.

This clonotype was found many times. The J gene is TRBJ1-2, the V gene TRBV7-2; TRBD1 matches 10 bases. Losses at the gene ends were 5 bases for V and 8 bases for J; bases not matched to a gene: 8. The CDR3 spans 14 residues. Germline V gene sequence: CDR1 SGHTA, CDR2 FQGNSA. CDR3 residues: CASSPGTGASGYTF. CDR3 coding DNA: TGTGCCAGCAGCCCTGGGACAGGGGCTTCCGGCTACACCTTC.

This clonotype was seen a few times. The chain links TRBV7-9 to TRBJ2-5; D unresolved. The V end was cut by 4 bases, the J end by 5 bases, with 8 bases between. The germline V gene encodes CDR1 SEHNR and CDR2 FQNEAQ (reference sequence). This CDR3 region has 12 residues. The CDR3 sequence: CASSSEMETQYF. The CDR3 DNA reads as TGTGCCAGCAGCTCCGAGATGGAGACCCAGTACTTC.

The rearrangement joins TRBV10-3 to TRBJ2-7, with D hard to call. V lost 2 bases to trimming and J lost 6 bases, with 14 bases between them. The CDR3 runs 14 residues. CDR1 ENHRY and CDR2 SYGVKD come from the germline V gene. The CDR3 DNA reads as TGTGCCATCAGTGAGAGACTTAACCCCCCCGAGCAGTACGTC. It encodes CAISERLNPPEQYV.

This clonotype was picked up a small number of times. The chain joins TRBV30 to TRBJ1-5, with D perhaps matching TRBD1 (5 bases). Trimming pared 0 bases from V and 4 bases from J, leaving 13 bases between. The CDR3 is 15 residues long. Germline CDR1 GTSNPN, CDR2 SVGIG (reference sequence). CDR3 sequence (DNA): TGTGCCTGGAGTGTAACTGCGGAGGGGAATCAGCCCCAGCATTTT. Encoded protein: CAWSVTAEGNQPQHF.

This clonotype was detected ten times or more. The chain couples TRBV7-2 to TRBJ1-3, with unresolved D. The CDR3 loop spans 12 amino acids. In germline, CDR1 is SGHTA, CDR2 FQGNSA. The germline V and J ends were trimmed by 1 base and 7 bases, with 5 bases remaining between them. The CDR3 DNA reads as TGTGCCAGCAGCTTAGTCGGTAACACCATATATTTT. Encoded protein: CASSLVGNTIYF.